This TCR beta chain was profiled in a study of cytomegalovirus exposure and HLA in healthy donors. The overall study: A data release that came early held 80 million or so unique TCRs from HLA-typed donors. Study-level points and caveats: Exclusion applied to some V segments, including TRBV6-2 and TRBV6-3, as they were indistinguishable. Per a prior analysis, the majority of TCR beta V segments were productive roughly 90% or roughly 30% of the time.

Worth noting for this clone: Its antigen is undetermined.

In the PCR, 60 Vbeta and 13 Jbeta primers were used. The data were produced by immunoSEQ multiplex PCR, yet TCRdb's version contains in-frame clones alone and is incomplete. Of 150,000 to 200,000 clones listed, about 81% were seen once; the top ten hold under 2.5%. Looked up from germline, CDR1 is MNHNS and CDR2 is SASEGT. CDR3 length equals 15 residues. V shed 7 bases, J shed 2 bases, and the junction held 9 bases outside the gene matches. The sequenced material came from PBMCs. The receptor's source is a woman in her thirties in good health and CMV-seronegative. The chain uses TRBV6-1 and TRBJ2-3, with 7 bases aligning to TRBD2. The CDR3 region is CASIIAGYYTDTQYF. CDR3 nucleotides: TGTGCCAGCATTATAGCGGGCTACTACACAGATACGCAGTATTTT.